This record concerns one TCR beta chain sequence. Its target is not known. Germline CDR1 MGHRA, CDR2 YSYEKL. CDR3 length: 15 amino acids. With 2 bases removed from V and 9 bases from J, the gap between germline ends came to 18 bases. This record comes from a study of OX40 agonist ivuxolimab in advanced cancers. Study background: Partial responses were recorded for three patients, including one with hepatocellular carcinoma and two with cutaneous melanoma.

Assay: immunoSEQ multiplex PCR; the TCRdb copy retains only in-frame clones and omits some. The repertoire consists of some 86,000 clones, with roughly 94% occurring once and the leading ten covering 8.5% to 10%. Study-level points and caveats: In the 0.1 to 3.0 mg/kg range, CD4+ and CD8+ blood T cells had expanded clonally by week 6. The average count of expanded clones was higher among CD8+ T cells than among CD4+.

Sampling times: baseline, cycle 4 day 1, cycle 7 day 1. The TCR sequence derives from an adult with an advanced solid tumor such as melanoma, head and neck, liver or kidney cancer. The rearrangement links TRBV4-1 to TRBJ2-3; no clear D gene. The sequencing here drew on CD4+ or CD8+ T cells sorted from blood, taken in a trial of the OX40 agonist ivuxolimab. DNA for the CDR3: TGCGCCAGCAGCCAACTCAGTGGAGCGCCCAGGACGCAGTATTTT. This encodes CASSQLSGAPRTQYF.